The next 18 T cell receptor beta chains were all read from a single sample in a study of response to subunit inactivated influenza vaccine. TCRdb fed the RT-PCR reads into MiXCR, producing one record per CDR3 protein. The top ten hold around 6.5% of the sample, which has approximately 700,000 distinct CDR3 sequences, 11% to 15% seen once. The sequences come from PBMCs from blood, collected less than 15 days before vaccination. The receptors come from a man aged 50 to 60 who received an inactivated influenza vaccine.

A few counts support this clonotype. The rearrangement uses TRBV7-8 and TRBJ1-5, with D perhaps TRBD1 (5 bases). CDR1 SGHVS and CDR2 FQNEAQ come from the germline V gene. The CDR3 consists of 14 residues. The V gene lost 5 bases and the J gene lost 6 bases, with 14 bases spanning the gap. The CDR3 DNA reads TGTGCCAGCAGCCTGGGGGGGAAGGTTCAGCCCCAGCATTTT. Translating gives CASSLGGKVQPQHF.

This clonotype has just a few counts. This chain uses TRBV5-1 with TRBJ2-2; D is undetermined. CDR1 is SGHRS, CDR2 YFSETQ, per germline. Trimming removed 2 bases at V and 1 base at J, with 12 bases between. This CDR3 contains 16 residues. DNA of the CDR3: TGCGCCAGCAGCTTTTCGGCCCGAGTGAACACCGGGGAGCTGTTTTTT. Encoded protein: CASSFSARVNTGELFF.

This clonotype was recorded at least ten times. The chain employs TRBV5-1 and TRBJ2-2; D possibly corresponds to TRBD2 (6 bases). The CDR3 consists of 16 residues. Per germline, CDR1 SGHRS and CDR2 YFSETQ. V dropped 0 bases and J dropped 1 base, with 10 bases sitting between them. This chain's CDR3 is CASSLELAGNTGELFF. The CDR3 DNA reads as TGCGCCAGCAGCTTGGAACTAGCAGGGAACACCGGGGAGCTGTTTTTT.

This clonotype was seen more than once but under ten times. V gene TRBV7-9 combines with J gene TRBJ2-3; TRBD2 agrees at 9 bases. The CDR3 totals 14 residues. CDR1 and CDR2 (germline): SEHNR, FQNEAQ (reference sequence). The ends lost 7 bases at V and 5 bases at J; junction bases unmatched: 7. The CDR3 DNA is TGTGCCAGCACCTTTAGCGGGGGAATAGATACGCAGTATTTT. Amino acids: CASTFSGGIDTQYF.

CDR3 bases: TGTGCCAGCAGTTTAAGTATACAGGCAGATACGCAGTATTTT. As protein: CASSLSIQADTQYF. The chain uses TRBV27 and TRBJ2-3, with a tentative D call TRBD1 (5 bases). The CDR3 contains 14 residues. Germline CDR1 MNHEY, CDR2 SMNVEV (reference sequence). Trimming shortened V by 2 bases and J by 4 bases, and 10 bases separated the two germline ends.

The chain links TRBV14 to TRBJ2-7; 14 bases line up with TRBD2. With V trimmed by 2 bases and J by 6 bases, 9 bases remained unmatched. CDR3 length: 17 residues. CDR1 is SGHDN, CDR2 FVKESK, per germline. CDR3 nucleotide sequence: TGTGCCAGCAGCCAACCATTGACTAGCGGGGGGGTAGGCGAGCAGTACTTC. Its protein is CASSQPLTSGGVGEQYF.

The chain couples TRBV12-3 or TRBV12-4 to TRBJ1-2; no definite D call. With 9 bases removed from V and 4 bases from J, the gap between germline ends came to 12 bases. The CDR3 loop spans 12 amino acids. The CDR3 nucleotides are TGTGCCAGTACCTCCTGGTTCTATGGCTACACCTTC. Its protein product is CASTSWFYGYTF.

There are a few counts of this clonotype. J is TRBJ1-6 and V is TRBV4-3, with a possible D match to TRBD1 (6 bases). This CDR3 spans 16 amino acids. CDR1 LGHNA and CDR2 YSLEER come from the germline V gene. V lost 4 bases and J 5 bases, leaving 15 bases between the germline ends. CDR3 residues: CASSRLVTGNNSPLHF. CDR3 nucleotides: TGCGCCAGCAGCCGGCTGGTGACAGGAAATAATTCACCCCTCCACTTT.

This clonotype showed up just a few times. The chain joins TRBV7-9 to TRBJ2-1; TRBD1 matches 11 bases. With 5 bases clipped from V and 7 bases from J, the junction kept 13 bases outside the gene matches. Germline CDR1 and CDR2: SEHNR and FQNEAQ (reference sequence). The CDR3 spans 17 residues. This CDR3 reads CASSPWVSGQGVNEQFF. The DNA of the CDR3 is TGTGCCAGCAGCCCTTGGGTTTCGGGACAGGGGGTTAATGAGCAGTTCTTC. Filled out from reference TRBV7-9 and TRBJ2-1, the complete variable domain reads DTGVSQNPRHKITKRGQNVTFRCDPISEHNRLYWYRQTLGQGPEFLTYFQNEAQLEKSRLLSDRFSAERPKGSFSTLEIQRTEQGDSAMYLCASSPWVSGQGVNEQFFGPGTRLTVL.

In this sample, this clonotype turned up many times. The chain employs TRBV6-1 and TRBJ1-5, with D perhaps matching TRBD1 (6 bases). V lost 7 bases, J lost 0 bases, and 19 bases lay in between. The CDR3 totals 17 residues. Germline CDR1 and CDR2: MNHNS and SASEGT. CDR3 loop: CASTLMDSYGSNQPQHF. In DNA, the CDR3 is TGTGCCAGCACCCTAATGGACAGTTATGGTAGCAATCAGCCCCAGCATTTT.

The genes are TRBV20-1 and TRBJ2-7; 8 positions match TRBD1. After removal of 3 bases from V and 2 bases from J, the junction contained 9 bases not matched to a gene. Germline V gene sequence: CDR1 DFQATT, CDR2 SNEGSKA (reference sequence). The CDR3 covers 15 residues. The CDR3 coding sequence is TGCAGTGCTAGTAGTGGAGGGACAGGTCCCTACGAGCAGTACTTC. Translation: CSASSGGTGPYEQYF.

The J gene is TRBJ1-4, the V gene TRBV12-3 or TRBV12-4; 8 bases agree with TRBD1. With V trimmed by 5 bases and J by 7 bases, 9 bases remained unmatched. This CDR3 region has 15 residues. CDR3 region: CASSPRTGSGEKLFF. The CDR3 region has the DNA TGTGCCAGCAGTCCCAGGACAGGGAGTGGTGAAAAACTGTTTTTT.

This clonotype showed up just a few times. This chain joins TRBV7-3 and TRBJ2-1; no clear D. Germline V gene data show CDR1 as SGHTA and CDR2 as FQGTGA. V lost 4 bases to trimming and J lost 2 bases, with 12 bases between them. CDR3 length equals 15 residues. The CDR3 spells CASSSYPGPYNEQFF. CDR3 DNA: TGTGCCAGCAGCTCTTATCCAGGCCCCTACAATGAGCAGTTCTTC. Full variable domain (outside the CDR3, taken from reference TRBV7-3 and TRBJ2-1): GAGVSQTPSNKVTEKGKYVELRCDPISGHTALYWYRQSLGQGPEFLIYFQGTGAADDSGLPNDRFFAVRPEGSVSTLKIQRTERGDSAVYLCASSSYPGPYNEQFFGPGTRLTVL.

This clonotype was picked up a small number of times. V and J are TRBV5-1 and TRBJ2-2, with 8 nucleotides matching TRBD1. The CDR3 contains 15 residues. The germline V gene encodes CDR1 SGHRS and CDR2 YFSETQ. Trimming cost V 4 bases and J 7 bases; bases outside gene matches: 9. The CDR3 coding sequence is TGCGCCAGCAGCCCGGACAGGGCGGTCGGCGGGGAGCTGTTTTTT. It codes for CASSPDRAVGGELFF.

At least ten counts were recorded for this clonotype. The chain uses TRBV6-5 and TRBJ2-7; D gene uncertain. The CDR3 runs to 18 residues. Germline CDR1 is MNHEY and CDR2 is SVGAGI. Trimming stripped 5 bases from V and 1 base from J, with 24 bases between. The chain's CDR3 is CASSQRGGPLHVSYEQYF. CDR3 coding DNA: TGTGCCAGCAGTCAAAGAGGCGGTCCACTGCACGTTTCCTACGAGCAGTACTTC.

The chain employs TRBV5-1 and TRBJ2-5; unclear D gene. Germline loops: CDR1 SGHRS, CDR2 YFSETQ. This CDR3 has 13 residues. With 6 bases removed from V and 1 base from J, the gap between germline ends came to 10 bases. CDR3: CASKGTTQETQYF. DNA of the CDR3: TGCGCCAGCAAAGGAACTACCCAAGAGACCCAGTACTTC.

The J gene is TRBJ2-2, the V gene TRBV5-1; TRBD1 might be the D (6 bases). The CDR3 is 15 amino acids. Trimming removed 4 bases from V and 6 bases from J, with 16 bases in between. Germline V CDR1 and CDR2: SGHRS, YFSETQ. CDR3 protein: CASSLTGKGAGELFF. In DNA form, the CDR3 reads TGCGCCAGCAGCCTCACAGGGAAGGGGGCCGGGGAGCTGTTTTTT.

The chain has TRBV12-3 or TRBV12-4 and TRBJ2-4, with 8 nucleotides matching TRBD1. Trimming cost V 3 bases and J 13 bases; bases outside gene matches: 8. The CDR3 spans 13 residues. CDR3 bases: TGTGCCAGCAGTTTTGGGACAGGCGCGCAGCAGTACTTC. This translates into CASSFGTGAQQYF.